The 12 T cell receptor beta chains given below trace back to one sample, sequenced in a study of control samples from healthy donors and cancer patients. Assay: immunoSEQ multiplex PCR; the TCRdb copy retains only in-frame clones and omits some. The data contain more than 50,000 clones, about nine tenths of them seen just once; the ten biggest clones take up around 1.2%. The sequenced sample consisted of PBMCs. These receptors were collected from a woman aged 50 to 60 with colorectal cancer.

The chain links TRBV19 to TRBJ2-7; a weak D match, TRBD2 (5 bases). The V and J ends lost 4 bases and 2 bases respectively, with 15 bases between them. In germline, CDR1 is LNHDA, CDR2 SQIVND (reference sequence). The CDR3 extends over 15 amino acids. CDR3 nucleotide sequence: TGTGCCAGTAGTAGTTCGGCGGGCTCCCCCTACGAGCAGTACTTC. It codes for CASSSSAGSPYEQYF.

The DNA for the CDR3 is TGTGCCAGCAGTTACCTCCAGGACACGAGAAATCAGCCCCAGCATTTT. Amino acids: CASSYLQDTRNQPQHF. The chain uses TRBV6-6 and TRBJ1-5, with a weak D call TRBD1 (5 bases). The V end lost 2 bases, the J end lost 4 bases, and 15 bases lay between the germline ends. The CDR3 length is 16 residues. Germline V CDR1 and CDR2: MNHNY, SVGAGI (reference sequence).

This chain connects TRBV10-3 to TRBJ1-5; no clear D gene. The germline CDR1 and CDR2 sequences are ENHRY and SYGVKD. Trimming took 0 bases from V and 4 from J, leaving 4 bases between them. This CDR3 is 13 amino acids long. For the CDR3, the DNA is TGTGCCATCAGTGAGTCTCAGAATCAGCCCCAGCATTTT. Translation gives CAISESQNQPQHF.

The chain is built from TRBV7-3 and TRBJ1-5; tentative D call: TRBD1 (5 bases). Germline V gene lookup returns CDR1 SGHTA and CDR2 FQGTGA. This CDR3 comprises 14 residues. V was trimmed by 4 bases and J by 6 bases, leaving 13 bases between them. CDR3 bases: TGTGCCAGCAGCTCGACCTCCAGGGCTCAGCCCCAGCATTTT. Translated, it gives CASSSTSRAQPQHF.

The chain combines TRBV2 with TRBJ1-5; D remains unclear. Trimming took off 1 base at V and 5 bases at J, with 12 bases between the two ends. This CDR3 contains 15 residues. Germline V gene sequence: CDR1 SNHLY, CDR2 FYNNEI. CDR3 coding DNA: TGTGCCAGCAGTGAAGAGGGCCAGAGAGATCAGCCCCAGCATTTT. Its translation is CASSEEGQRDQPQHF. Based on the CDR3 plus reference TRBV2 and TRBJ1-5, the full variable domain is EPEVTQTPSHQVTQMGQEVILRCVPISNHLYFYWYRQILGQKVEFLVSFYNNEISEKSEIFDDQFSVERPDGSNFTLKIRSTKLEDSAMYFCASSEEGQRDQPQHFGDGTRLSIL.

CDR3 sequence: CASRGAVSGNTIYF. CDR3 DNA sequence: TGTGCCAGCAGGGGGGCCGTCTCTGGAAACACCATATATTTT. V usage is TRBV25-1 and J usage is TRBJ1-3; perhaps TRBD1 as D (6 bases). This CDR3 is built from 14 residues. The ends were cut back, 6 bases at V and 0 bases at J, with 9 bases in the middle. Germline CDR1 reads MGHDK; CDR2 reads SYGVNS.

The chain recombines TRBV6-5 with TRBJ1-5, with D tentatively TRBD1 (6 bases). With 5 bases removed from V and 7 bases from J, the gap between germline ends came to 18 bases. The germline V gene has CDR1 MNHEY and CDR2 SVGAGI. The CDR3 is 15 amino acids. DNA of the CDR3: TGTGCCAGCAGTCGCGTAATACAGGGTGGCCAGCCCCAGCATTTT. This gives the protein CASSRVIQGGQPQHF.

The chain links TRBV19 to TRBJ2-3, with D tentatively TRBD1 or TRBD2 (5 bases each). Germline V gives CDR1 LNHDA, CDR2 SQIVND (reference sequence). V was cut by 3 bases and J by 9 bases, with 10 bases left in between. The CDR3 is 12 residues long. In DNA form, the CDR3 reads TGTGCCAGTAGTATGTCCGGGGACACGCAGTATTTT. Its translation: CASSMSGDTQYF.

This clone was observed a single time. This chain uses TRBV7-9 with TRBJ1-2, with D possibly being TRBD1 (5 bases). Germline V lookup: CDR1 SEHNR, CDR2 FQNEAQ (reference sequence). This CDR3 contains 15 residues. V gave up 5 bases and J gave up 8 bases, with 21 bases separating them. CDR3 sequence reads: CASSPEGQGSRGYTF. The CDR3 region has the DNA TGTGCCAGCAGCCCCGAAGGCCAGGGTTCGAGGGGCTACACCTTC.

This chain joins TRBV5-1 and TRBJ1-1, with D possibly TRBD1 on 5 matching bases. In germline, CDR1 is SGHRS, CDR2 YFSETQ. The CDR3 is 15 amino acids. V dropped 0 bases and J dropped 2 bases, with 11 bases sitting between them. DNA of the CDR3: TGCGCCAGCAGCTTGGAGGCCAGGGCAAACACTGAAGCTTTCTTT. Residues: CASSLEARANTEAFF.

The chain carries TRBV6-5 and TRBJ2-7, with 11 bases aligning to TRBD1. CDR3 length equals 14 residues. Germline lookup yields CDR1 MNHEY and CDR2 SVGAGI. V shed 6 bases and J 4 bases; nucleotides not matched to a gene: 5. The CDR3 protein is CASRGTGGLYEQYF. The CDR3 DNA reads TGTGCCAGCAGGGGGACAGGGGGTCTATACGAGCAGTACTTC.

The chain uses TRBV5-1 and TRBJ2-7; D perhaps matches TRBD1 (5 bases). The germline gives CDR1 SGHRS, CDR2 YFSETQ. Trimming cost V 4 bases and J 4 bases, with 12 bases left between them. This CDR3 contains 13 residues. DNA for the CDR3: TGCGCCAGCAGCCCAGACAGCCCTTACGAGCAGTACTTC. It yields the protein CASSPDSPYEQYF.